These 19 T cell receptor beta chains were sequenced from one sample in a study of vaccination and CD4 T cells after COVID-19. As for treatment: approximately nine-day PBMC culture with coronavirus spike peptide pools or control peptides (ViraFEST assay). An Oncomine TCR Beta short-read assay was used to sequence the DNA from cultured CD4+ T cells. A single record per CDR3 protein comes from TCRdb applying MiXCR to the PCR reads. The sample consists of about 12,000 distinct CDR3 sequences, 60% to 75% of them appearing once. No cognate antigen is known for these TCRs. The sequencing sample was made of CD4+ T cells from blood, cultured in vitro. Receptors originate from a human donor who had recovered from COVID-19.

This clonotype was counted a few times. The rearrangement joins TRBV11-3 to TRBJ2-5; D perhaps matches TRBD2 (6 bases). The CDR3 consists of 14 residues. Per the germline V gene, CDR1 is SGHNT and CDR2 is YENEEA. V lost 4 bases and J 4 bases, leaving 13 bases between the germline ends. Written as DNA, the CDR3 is TGTGCCAGCAGCTCGAGGGAGGATGGAGAGACCCAGTACTTC. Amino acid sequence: CASSSREDGETQYF.

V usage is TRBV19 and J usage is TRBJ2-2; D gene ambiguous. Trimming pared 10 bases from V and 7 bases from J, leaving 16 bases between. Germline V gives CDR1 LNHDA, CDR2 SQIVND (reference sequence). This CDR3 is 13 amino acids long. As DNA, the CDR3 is TGTGCCACCCAACCCAGGTTGCGCGGGGAGCTGTTTTTT. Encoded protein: CATQPRLRGELFF.

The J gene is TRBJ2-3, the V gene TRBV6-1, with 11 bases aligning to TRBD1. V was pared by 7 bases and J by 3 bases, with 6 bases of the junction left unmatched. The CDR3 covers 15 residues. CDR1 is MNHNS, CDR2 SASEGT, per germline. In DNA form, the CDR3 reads TGTGCCAGCACCGAGGGACAGGGGGTTACAGATACGCAGTATTTT. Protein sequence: CASTEGQGVTDTQYF.

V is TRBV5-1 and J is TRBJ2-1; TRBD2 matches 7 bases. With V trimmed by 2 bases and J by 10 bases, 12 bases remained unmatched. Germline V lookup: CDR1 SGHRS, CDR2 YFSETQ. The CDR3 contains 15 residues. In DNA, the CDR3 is TGCGCCAGCAGCTTCGTTGGGCGGGGGTTAGGCGAGCAGTTCTTC. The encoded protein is CASSFVGRGLGEQFF.

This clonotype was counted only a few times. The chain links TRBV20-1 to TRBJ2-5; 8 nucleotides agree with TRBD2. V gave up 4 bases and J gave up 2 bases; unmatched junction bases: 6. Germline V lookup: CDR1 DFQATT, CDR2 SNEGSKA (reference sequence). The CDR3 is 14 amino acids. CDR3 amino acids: CSATFTSGQETQYF. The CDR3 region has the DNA TGCAGTGCTACATTCACTAGCGGACAAGAGACCCAGTACTTC.

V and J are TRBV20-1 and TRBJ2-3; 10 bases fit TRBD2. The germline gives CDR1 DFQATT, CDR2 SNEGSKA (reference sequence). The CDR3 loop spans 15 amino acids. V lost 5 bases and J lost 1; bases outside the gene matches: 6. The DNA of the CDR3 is TGCAGTGCTTACGGTCTAGCGGGAGGCACAGATACGCAGTATTTT. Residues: CSAYGLAGGTDTQYF.

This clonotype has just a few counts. The CDR3 spells CASSSTSGSRETQYF. The CDR3 DNA is TGTGCCAGCAGTTCCACTAGCGGGAGTAGAGAGACCCAGTACTTC. The chain uses TRBV27 and TRBJ2-5, with TRBD2 matching over 11 bases. Germline lookup yields CDR1 MNHEY and CDR2 SMNVEV (reference sequence). This CDR3 has 15 amino acids. The V and J ends lost 4 bases and 4 bases, in that order; junction bases with no gene match: 5.

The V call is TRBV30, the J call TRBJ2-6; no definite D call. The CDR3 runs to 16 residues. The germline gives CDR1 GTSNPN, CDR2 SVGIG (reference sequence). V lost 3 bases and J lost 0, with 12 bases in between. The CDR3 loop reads CAWSSPRISGANVLTF. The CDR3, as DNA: TGTGCCTGGAGCTCCCCTCGTATCTCTGGGGCCAACGTCCTGACTTTC.

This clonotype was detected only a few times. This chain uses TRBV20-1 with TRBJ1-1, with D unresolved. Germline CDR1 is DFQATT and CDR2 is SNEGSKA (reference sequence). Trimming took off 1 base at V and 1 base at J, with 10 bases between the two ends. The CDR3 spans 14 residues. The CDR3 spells CSARAVNQNTEAFF. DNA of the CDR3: TGCAGTGCTAGAGCGGTCAATCAGAACACTGAAGCTTTCTTT.

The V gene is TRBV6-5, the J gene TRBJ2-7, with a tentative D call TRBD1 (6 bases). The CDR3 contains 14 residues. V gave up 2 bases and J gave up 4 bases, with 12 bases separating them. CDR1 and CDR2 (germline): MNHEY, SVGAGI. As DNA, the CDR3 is TGTGCCAGCAGTTACCAACCAGGGGCATACGAGCAGTACTTC. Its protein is CASSYQPGAYEQYF.

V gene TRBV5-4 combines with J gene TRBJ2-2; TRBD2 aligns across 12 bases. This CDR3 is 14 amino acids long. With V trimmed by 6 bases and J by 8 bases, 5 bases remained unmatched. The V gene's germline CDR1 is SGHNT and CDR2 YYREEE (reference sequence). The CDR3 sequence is CASTLAGGTGELFF. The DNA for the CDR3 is TGTGCCAGCACCCTAGCGGGAGGGACGGGGGAGCTGTTTTTT.

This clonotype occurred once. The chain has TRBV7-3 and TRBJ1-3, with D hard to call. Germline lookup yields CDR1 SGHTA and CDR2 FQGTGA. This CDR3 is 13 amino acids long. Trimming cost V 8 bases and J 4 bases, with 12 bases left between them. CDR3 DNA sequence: TGTGCCAGCTCAGAGGACGGAGGAAACACCATATATTTT. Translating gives CASSEDGGNTIYF.

The CDR3 loop is CASSLIGGWGYTF. The CDR3 nucleotides read TGTGCCAGCAGCTTAATCGGGGGCTGGGGCTACACCTTC. This chain joins TRBV7-9 and TRBJ1-2; D might be TRBD1 (6 bases). Germline V gene lookup returns CDR1 SEHNR and CDR2 FQNEAQ (reference sequence). Trimming shortened V by 2 bases and J by 8 bases, and 12 bases separated the two germline ends. The CDR3 covers 13 residues.

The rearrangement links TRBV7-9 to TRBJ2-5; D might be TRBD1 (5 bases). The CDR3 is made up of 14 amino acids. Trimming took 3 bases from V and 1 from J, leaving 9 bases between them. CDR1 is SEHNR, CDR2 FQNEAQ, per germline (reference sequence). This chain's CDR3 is CASSFSQAQETQYF. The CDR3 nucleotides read TGTGCCAGCAGCTTTTCACAGGCCCAAGAGACCCAGTACTTC.

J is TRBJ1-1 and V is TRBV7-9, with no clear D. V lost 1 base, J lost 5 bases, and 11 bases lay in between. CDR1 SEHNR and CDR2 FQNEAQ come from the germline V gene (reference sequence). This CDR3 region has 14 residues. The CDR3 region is CASSLEWDTTEAFF. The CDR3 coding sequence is TGTGCCAGCAGCTTAGAGTGGGATACGACTGAAGCTTTCTTT.

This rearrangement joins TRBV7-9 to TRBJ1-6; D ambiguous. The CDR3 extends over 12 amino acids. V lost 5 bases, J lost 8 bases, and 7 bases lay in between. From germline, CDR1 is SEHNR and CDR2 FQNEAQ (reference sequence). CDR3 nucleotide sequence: TGTGCCAGCAGCCTCGTCGATTCACCCCTCCACTTT. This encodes CASSLVDSPLHF.

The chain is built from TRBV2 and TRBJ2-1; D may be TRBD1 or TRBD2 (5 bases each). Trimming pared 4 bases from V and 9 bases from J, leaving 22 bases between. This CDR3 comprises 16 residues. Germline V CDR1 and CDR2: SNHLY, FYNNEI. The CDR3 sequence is CASSGPPGRREGEQFF. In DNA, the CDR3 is TGTGCCAGCAGTGGCCCCCCGGGGCGGCGAGAAGGTGAGCAGTTCTTC.

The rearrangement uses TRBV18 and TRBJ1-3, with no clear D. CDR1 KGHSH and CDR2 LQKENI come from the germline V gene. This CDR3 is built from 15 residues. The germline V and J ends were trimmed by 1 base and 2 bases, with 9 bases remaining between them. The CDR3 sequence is CASSPQRRTGNTIYF. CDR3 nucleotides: TGTGCCAGCTCACCACAGCGTAGGACTGGAAACACCATATATTTT.

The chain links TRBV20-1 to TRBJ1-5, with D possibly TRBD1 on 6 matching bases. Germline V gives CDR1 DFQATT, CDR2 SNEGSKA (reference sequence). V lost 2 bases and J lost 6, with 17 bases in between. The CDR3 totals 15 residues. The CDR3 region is CSARPTGMGSQPQHF. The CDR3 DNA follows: TGCAGTGCTAGACCAACAGGGATGGGAAGTCAGCCCCAGCATTTT.